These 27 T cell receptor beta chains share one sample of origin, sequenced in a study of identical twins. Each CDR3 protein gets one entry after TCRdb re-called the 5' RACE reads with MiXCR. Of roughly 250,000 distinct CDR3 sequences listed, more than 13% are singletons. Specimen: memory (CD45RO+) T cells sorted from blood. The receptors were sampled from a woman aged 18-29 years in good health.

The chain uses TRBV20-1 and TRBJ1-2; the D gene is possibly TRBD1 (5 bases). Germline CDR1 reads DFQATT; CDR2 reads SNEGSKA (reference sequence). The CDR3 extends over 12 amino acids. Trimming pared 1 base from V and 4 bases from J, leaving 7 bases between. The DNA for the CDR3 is TGCAGTGCTAGAGGACAGACCTATGGCTACACCTTC. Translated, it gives CSARGQTYGYTF.

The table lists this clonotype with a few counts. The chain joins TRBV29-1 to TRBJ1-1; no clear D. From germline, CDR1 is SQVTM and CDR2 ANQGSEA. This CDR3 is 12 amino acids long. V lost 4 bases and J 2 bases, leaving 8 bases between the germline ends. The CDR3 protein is CSVVRINTEAFF. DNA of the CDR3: TGCAGCGTTGTTAGGATCAACACTGAAGCTTTCTTT.

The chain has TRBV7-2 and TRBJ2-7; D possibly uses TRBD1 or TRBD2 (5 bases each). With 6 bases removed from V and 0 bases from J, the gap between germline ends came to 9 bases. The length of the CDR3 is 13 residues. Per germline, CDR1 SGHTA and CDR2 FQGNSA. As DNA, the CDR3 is TGTGCCAGCAGGGGGGTAAGCTCCTACGAGCAGTACTTC. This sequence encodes CASRGVSSYEQYF.

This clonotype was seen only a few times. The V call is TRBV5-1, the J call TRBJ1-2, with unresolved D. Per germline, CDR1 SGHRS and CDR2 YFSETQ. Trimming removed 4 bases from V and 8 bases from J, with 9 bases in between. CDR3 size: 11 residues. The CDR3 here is CASSPNVGYTF. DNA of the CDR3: TGCGCCAGCAGCCCGAACGTAGGCTACACCTTC.

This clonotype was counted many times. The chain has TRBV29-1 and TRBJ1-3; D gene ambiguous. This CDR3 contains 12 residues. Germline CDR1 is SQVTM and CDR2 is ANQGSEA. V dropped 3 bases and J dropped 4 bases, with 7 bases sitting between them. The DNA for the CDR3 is TGCAGCGTTGACACGGTCGGAAACACCATATATTTT. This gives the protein CSVDTVGNTIYF.

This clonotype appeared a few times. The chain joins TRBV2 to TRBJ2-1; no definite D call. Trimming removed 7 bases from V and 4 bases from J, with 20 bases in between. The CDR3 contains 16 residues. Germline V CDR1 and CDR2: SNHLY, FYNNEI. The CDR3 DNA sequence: TGTGCCAGCAAGATGGATAGGGCAGGAGCTTACAATGAGCAGTTCTTC. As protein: CASKMDRAGAYNEQFF.

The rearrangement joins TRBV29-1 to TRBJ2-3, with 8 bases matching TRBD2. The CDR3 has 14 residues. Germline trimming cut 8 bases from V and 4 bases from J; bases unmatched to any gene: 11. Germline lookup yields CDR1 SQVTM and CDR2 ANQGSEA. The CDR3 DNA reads TGCAGCCTCGTAGCGGGACTACATCCAGATACGCAGTATTTT. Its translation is CSLVAGLHPDTQYF.

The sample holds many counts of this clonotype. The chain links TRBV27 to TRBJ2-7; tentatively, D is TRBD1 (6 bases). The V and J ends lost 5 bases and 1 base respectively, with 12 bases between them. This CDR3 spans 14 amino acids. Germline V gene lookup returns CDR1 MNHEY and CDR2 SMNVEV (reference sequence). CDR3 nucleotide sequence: TGTGCCAGCAGTCGACAGGCAAGTTCCTACGAGCAGTACTTC. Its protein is CASSRQASSYEQYF.

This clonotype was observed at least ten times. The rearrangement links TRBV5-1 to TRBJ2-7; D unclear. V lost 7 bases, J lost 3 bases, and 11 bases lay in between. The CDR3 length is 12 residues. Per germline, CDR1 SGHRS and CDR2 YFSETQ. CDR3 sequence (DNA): TGCGCCAGCCGGCTCATCGGCTACGAGCAGTACTTC. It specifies CASRLIGYEQYF.

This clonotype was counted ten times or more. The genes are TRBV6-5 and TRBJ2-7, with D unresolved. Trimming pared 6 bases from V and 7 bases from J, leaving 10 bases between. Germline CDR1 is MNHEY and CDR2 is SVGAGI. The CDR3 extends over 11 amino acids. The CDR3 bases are TGTGCCAGCAGACGACAAGGAGAGCAGTACTTC. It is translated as CASRRQGEQYF.

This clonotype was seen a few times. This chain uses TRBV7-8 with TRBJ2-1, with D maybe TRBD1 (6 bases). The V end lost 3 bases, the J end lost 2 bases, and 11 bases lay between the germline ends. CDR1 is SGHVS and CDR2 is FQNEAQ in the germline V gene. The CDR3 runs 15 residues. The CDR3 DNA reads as TGTGCCAGCAGCTTCGACAGGACCACCTACAATGAGCAGTTCTTC. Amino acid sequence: CASSFDRTTYNEQFF.

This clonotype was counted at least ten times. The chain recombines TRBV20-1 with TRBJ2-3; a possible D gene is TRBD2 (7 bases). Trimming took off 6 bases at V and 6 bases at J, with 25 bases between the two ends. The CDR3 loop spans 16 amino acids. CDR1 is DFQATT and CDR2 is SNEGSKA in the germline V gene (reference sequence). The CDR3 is CSAAGASRFMLDTQYF. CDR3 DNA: TGCAGTGCGGCGGGGGCCTCTAGGTTTATGCTTGATACGCAGTATTTT.

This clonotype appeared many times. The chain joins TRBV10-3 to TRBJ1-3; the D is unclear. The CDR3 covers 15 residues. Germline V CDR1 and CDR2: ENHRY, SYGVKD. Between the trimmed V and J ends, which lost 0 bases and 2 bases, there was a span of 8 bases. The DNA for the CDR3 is TGTGCCATCAGTGAGTCGTGGCAACCTGGAAACACCATATATTTT. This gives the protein CAISESWQPGNTIYF.

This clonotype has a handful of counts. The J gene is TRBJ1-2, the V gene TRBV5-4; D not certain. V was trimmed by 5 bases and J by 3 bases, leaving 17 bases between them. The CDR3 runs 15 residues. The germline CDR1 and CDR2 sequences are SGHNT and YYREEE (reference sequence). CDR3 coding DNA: TGTGCCAGCAGTTCAGTTATAAGAATAGACTATGGCTACACCTTC. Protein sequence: CASSSVIRIDYGYTF.

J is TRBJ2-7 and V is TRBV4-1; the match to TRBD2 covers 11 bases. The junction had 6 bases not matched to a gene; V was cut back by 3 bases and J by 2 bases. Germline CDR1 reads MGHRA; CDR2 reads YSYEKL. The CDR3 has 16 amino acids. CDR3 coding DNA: TGCGCCAGCAGCCATTTTGGGACTAGCGGAACCTACGAGCAGTACTTC. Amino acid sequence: CASSHFGTSGTYEQYF.

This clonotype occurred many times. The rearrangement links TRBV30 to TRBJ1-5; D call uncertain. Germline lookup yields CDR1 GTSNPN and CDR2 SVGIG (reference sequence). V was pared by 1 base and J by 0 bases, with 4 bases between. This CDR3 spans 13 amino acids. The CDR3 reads CAWSGDSNQPQHF. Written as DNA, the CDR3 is TGTGCCTGGAGTGGGGATAGCAATCAGCCCCAGCATTTT.

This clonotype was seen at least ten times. CDR3 DNA sequence: TGTGCCAGCGGTAGAAACAATGAGCAGTTCTTC. Translated: CASGRNNEQFF. The gene calls are TRBV5-6 and TRBJ2-1; D unresolved. This CDR3 contains 11 residues. Germline-derived CDR1 and CDR2 are SGHDT and YYEEEE. V dropped 7 bases and J dropped 5 bases, with 7 bases sitting between them.

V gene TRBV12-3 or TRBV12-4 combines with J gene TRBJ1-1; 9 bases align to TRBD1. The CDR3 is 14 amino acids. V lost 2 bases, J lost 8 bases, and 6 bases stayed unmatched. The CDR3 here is CASSLRDRVGEAFF. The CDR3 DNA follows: TGTGCCAGCAGTTTAAGGGACAGGGTGGGCGAAGCTTTCTTT.

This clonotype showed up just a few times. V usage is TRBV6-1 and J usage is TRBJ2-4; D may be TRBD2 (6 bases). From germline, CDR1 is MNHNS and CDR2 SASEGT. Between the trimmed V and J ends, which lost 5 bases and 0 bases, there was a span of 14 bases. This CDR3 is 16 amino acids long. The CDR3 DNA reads TGTGCCAGCAGTCCAGGACTAAATCTAGCCAAAAACATTCAGTACTTC. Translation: CASSPGLNLAKNIQYF.

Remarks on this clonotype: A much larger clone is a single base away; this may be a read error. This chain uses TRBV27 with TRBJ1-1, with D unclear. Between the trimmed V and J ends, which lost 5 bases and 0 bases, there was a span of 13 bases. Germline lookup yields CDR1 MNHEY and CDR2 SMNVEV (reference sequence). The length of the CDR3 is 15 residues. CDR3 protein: CASSPPGMVNTEAFF. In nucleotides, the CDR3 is TGTGCCAGCAGTCCACCCGGGATGGTGAACACTGAAGCTTTCTTT.

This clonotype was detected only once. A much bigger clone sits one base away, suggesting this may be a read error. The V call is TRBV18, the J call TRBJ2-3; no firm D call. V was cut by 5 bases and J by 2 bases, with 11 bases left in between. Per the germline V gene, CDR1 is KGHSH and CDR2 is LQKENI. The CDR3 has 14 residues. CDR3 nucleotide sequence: TGTGCCAGCTCAAAGCCTAGGAACACAGATACGCAGTATTTT. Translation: CASSKPRNTDTQYF.

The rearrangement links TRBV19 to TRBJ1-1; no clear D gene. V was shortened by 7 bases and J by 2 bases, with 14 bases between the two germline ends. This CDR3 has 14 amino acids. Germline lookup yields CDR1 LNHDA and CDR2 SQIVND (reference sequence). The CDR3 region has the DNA TGTGCCAGTAAATGGTCACACGACAACACTGAAGCTTTCTTT. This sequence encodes CASKWSHDNTEAFF.

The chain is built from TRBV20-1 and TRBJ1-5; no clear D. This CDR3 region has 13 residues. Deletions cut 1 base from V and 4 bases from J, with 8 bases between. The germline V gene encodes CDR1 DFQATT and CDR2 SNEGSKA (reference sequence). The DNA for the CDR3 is TGCAGTGCTAGAGTCGGTCAGAATCAGCCCCAGCATTTT. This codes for CSARVGQNQPQHF.

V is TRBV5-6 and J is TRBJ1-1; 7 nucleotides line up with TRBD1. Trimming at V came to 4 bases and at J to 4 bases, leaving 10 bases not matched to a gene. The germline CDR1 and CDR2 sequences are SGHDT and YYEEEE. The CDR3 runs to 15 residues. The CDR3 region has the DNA TGTGCCAGCAGCCAGACAGGGCGGGGTGGCACTGAAGCTTTCTTT. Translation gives CASSQTGRGGTEAFF.

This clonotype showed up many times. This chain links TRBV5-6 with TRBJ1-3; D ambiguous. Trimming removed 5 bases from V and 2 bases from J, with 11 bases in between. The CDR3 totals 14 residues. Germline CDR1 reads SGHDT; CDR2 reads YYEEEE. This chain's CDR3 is CASSGAGPGNTIYF. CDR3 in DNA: TGTGCCAGCAGTGGAGCAGGTCCTGGAAACACCATATATTTT.

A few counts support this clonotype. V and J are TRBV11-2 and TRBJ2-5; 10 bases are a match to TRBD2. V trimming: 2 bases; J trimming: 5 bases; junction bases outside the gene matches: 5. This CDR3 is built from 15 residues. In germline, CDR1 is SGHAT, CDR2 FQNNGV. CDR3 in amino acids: CASSLQAGGPETQYF. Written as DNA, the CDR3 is TGTGCCAGCAGCTTACAAGCGGGGGGGCCCGAGACCCAGTACTTC.

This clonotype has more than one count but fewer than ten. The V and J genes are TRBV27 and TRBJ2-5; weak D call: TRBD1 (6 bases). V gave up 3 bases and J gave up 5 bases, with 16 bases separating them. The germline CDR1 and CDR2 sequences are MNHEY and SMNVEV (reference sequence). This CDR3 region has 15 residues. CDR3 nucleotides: TGTGCCAGCAGTTTTTCGCACAGGGTTTGGGAGACCCAGTACTTC. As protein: CASSFSHRVWETQYF.